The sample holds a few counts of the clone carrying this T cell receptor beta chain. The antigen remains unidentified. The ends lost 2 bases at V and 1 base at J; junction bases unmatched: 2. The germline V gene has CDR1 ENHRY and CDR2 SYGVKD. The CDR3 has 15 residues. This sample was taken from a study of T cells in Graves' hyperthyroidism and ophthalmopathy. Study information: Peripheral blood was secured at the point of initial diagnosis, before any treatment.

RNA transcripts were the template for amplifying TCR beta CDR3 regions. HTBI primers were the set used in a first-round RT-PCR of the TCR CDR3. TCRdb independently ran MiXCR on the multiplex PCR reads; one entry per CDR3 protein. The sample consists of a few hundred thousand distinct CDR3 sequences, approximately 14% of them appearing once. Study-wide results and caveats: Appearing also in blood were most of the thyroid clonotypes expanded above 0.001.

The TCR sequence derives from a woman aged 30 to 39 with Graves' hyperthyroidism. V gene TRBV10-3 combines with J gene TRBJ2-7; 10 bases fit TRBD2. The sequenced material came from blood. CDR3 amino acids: CAISETSGASYEQYF. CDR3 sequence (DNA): TGTGCCATCAGTGAGACTAGCGGGGCATCCTACGAGCAGTACTTC.